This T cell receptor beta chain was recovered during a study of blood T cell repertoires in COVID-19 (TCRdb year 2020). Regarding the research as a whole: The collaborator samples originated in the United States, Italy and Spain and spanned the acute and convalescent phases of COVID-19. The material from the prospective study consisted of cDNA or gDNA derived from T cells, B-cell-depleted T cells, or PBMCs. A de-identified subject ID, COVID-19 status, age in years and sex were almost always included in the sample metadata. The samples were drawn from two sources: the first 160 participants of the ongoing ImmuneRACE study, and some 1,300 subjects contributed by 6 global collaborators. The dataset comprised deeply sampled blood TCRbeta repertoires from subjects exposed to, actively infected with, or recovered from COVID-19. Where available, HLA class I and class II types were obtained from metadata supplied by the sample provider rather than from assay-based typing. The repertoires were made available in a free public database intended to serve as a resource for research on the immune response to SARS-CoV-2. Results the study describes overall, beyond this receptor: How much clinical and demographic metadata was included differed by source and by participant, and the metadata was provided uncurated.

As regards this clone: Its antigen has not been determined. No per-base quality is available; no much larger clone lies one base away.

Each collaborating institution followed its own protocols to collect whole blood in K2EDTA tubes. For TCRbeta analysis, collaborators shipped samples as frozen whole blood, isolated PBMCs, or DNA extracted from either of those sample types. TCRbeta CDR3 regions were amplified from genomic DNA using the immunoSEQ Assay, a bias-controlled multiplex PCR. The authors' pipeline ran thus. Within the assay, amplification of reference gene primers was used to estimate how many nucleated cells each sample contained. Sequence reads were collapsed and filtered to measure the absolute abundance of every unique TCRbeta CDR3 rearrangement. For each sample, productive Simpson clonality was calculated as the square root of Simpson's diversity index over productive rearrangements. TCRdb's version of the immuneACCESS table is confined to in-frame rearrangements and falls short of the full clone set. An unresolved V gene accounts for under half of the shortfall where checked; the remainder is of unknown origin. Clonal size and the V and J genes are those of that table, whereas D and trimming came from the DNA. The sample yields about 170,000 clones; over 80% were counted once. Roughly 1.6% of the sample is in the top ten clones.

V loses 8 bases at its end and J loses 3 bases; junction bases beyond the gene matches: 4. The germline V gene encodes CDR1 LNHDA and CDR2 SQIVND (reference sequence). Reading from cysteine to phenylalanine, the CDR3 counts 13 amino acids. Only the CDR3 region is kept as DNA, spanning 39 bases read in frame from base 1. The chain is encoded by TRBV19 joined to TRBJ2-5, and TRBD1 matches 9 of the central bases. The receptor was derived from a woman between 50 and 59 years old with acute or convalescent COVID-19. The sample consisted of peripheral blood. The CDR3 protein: CASGTGTKETQYF. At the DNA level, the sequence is TGTGCCAGTGGGACAGGGACTAAAGAGACCCAGTACTTC.